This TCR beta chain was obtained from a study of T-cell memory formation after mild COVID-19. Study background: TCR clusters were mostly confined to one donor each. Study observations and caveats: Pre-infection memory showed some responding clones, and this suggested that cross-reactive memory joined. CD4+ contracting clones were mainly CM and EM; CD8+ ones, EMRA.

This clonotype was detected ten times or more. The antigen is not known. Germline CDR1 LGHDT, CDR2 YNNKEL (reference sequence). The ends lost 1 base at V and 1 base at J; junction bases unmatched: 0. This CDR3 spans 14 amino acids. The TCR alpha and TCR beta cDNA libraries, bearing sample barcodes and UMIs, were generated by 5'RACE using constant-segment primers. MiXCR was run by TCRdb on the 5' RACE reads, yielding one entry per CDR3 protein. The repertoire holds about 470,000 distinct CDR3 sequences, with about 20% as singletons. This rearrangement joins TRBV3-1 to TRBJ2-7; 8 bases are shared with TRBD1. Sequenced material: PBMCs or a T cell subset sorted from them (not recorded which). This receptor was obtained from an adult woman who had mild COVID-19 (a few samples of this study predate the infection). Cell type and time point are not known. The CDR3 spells CASSQGTGSYEQYF. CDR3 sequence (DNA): TGTGCCAGCAGCCAAGGGACAGGGTCCTACGAGCAGTACTTC.